This TCR beta chain is drawn from a study of T cells in narcolepsy. Study results and caveats: Comparing one patient's CSF and blood CD4+ clonotypes highlighted HCRT- and TRIB2-specific autoreactive clonotypes. Autoreactive clonotypes reportedly recurred in blood of same and different patients, not controls.

V lost 3 bases, J lost 3 bases, and 7 bases stayed unmatched. The V gene's germline CDR1 is SEHNR and CDR2 FQNEAQ (reference sequence). The CDR3 loop spans 16 amino acids. Libraries were prepared by immunoSEQ multiplex PCR; TCRdb keeps only in-frame clonotypes and omits some of them. The sample yields roughly 18,000 clones, under 90% seen once. In the case of this clone: The target antigen is unknown.

The receptor was derived from a human donor in good health. This chain connects TRBV7-9 to TRBJ1-2; TRBD1 aligns across 10 bases. Sequencing input: memory (CD45RA-) CD4+ T cells from blood. CDR3 DNA: TGTGCCAGCAGCTTTGAGACAGGGGGCTGGGACTATGGCTACACCTTC. It encodes CASSFETGGWDYGYTF.